This TCR beta chain was sequenced during a study of regulatory T cells. Study conclusions and caveats: Hydrophobic residues at CDR3 positions 6 and 7 were enriched in conventional CD4+ T cells of CD3G-deficient patients.

As for this clone: Its antigen is undetermined.

The CDR3 contains 14 residues. From germline, CDR1 is MDHEN and CDR2 SYDVKM. V was trimmed by 5 bases and J by 1 base, leaving 12 bases between them. The PCR used 52 TRBV and 13 TRBJ primers. Using immunoSEQ multiplex PCR, the repertoire was profiled, and TCRdb retains in-frame clones only, with some absent. The sample carries about 35,000 clones, 75% to 90% recorded once. The TCR was taken from a person aged 18-29 years with CD3G deficiency. The specimen sequenced was conventional CD4+ T cells sorted from blood. J is TRBJ2-7 and V is TRBV28, with D tentatively TRBD2 (6 bases). CDR3 amino acids: CASSTVGGSYEQYF. The CDR3 DNA reads TGTGCCAGCAGTACAGTGGGGGGTTCCTACGAGCAGTACTTC.